Listed below are T cell receptor beta chains from one sample, sequenced in a study of shared clonotypes between healthy human individuals. Assay: immunoSEQ multiplex PCR; the TCRdb copy retains only in-frame clones and omits some. Of some 2 million clones in the sample, approximately 95% are singletons; the top ten hold 0.1% to 0.15%. The source material was naive CD4+ T cells sorted from blood. Source of these receptors: a man younger than 35 in good health. CDR3s include the opening cysteine and the closing phenylalanine or tryptophan. Fields, in order: D gene, J gene, V gene, CDR3 protein, CDR3 DNA. The D gene is left open where the match is weak.

- TRBJ1-5 TRBV19 CASKRNRGNSNQPQHF TGTGCCAGTAAGCGTAATCGGGGTAATAGCAATCAGCCCCAGCATTTT
TRBD1 TRBJ1-2 TRBV10-3 CATQTGVNYGYTF TGTGCCACCCAGACAGGGGTGAACTATGGCTACACCTTC
- TRBJ2-3 TRBV7-9 CASSPPVPGTLDSDTQYF TGTGCCAGCAGCCCACCTGTACCCGGGACTTTAGACTCGGATACGCAGTATTTT
- TRBJ2-5 TRBV5-4 CASSRQETQYF TGTGCCAGCAGTCGGCAAGAGACCCAGTACTTC
TRBD2 TRBJ2-7 TRBV6-4 CASSGLAGGEQYF TGTGCCAGCAGTGGACTAGCGGGGGGCGAGCAGTACTTC
TRBD1 TRBJ2-3 TRBV10-1 CASTSGQGSTDTQYF TGCGCCAGCACTTCAGGACAGGGGAGCACAGATACGCAGTATTTT
- TRBJ2-1 TRBV5-1 CASSLGGPIIEQFF TGCGCCAGCAGCTTGGGAGGCCCCATTATAGAGCAGTTCTTC
TRBD2 TRBJ2-7 TRBV6-5 CASSDLAGGLREQYF TGTGCCAGCAGCGACCTAGCGGGAGGATTGCGGGAGCAGTACTTC
TRBD1 TRBJ1-2 TRBV2 CASTDSRGQGRSSYGYTF TGTGCCAGCACCGACTCTAGGGGACAGGGTCGCTCGTCCTATGGCTACACCTTC
TRBD2 TRBJ2-7 TRBV4-1 CASSRPTGTSASYEQYF TGCGCCAGCAGCCGACCTACCGGGACTAGCGCATCCTACGAGCAGTACTTC
- TRBJ2-7 TRBV6-1 CASSDLRTNEQYF TGTGCCAGCAGTGACCTGCGGACAAACGAGCAGTACTTC
TRBD1 TRBJ2-3 TRBV7-2 CASSRTGGADTQYF TGTGCCAGCAGCCGGACAGGGGGCGCAGATACGCAGTATTTT
- TRBJ2-5 TRBV20-1 CSAQGREAQYF TGCAGTGCCCAGGGCAGGGAGGCCCAGTACTTC